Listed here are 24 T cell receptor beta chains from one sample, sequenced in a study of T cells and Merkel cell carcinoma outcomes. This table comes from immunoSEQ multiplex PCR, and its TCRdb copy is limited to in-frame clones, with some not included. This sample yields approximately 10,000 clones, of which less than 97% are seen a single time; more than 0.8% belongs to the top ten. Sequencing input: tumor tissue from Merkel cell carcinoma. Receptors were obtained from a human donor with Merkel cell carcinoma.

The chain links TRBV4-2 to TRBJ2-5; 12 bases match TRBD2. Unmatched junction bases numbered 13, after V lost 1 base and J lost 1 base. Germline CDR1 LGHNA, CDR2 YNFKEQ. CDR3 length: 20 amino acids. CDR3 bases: TGTGCCAGCAGCCAAGTCCCGAGACTAGCGGGAGACGGGGCCCAAGAGACCCAGTACTTC. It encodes CASSQVPRLAGDGAQETQYF.

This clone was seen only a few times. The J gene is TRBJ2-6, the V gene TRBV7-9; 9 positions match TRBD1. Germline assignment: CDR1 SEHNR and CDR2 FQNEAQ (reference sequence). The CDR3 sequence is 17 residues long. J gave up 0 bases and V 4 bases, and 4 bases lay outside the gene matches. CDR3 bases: TGTGCCAGCAGCTCGCGGACAGGGGCCTCTGGGGCCAACGTCCTGACTTTC. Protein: CASSSRTGASGANVLTF.

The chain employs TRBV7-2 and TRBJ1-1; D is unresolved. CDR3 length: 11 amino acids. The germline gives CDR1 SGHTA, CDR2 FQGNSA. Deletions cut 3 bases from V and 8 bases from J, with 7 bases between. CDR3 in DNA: TGTGCCAGCAGCTTGCAGAGAGAAGCTTTCTTT. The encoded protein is CASSLQREAFF.

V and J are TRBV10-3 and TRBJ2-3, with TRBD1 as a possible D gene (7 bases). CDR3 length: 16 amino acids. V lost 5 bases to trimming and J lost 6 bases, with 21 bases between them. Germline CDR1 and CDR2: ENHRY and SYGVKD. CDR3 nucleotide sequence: TGTGCCATCAGTACCGGGACAGCGGGCCGAGTGGATACGCAGTATTTT. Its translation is CAISTGTAGRVDTQYF.

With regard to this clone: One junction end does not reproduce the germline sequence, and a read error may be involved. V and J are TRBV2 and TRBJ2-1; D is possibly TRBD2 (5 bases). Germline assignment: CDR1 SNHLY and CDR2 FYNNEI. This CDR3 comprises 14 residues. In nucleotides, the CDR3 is TGTGCCAGCAGGGAAGGGCGAGGGCCCGATGAGCAGTTCTTC. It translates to CASREGRGPDEQFF.

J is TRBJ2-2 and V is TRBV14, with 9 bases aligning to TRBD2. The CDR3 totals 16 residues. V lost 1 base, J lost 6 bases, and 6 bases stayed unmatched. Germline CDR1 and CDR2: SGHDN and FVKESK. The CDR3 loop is CASSQGVLAGAGELFF. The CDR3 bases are TGTGCCAGCAGCCAAGGAGTTTTAGCGGGAGCCGGGGAGCTGTTTTTT.

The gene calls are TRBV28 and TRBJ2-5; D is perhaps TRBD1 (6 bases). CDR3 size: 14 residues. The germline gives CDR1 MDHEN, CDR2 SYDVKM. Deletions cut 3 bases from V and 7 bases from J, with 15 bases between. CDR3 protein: CASSLSQGFGTQYF. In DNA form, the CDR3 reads TGTGCCAGCAGTTTGTCGCAGGGGTTCGGGACCCAGTACTTC.

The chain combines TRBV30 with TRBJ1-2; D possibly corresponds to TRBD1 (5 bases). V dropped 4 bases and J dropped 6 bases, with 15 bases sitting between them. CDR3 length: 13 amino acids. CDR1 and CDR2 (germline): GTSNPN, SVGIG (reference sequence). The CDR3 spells CAWTFQGIDGYTF. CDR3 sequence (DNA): TGTGCCTGGACCTTTCAGGGAATCGATGGCTACACCTTC.

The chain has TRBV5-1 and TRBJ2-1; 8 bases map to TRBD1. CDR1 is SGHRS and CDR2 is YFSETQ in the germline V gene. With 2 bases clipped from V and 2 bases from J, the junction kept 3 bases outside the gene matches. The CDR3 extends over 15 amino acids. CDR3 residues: CASSFDRGTYNEQFF. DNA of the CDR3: TGCGCCAGCAGCTTCGACAGGGGTACCTACAATGAGCAGTTCTTC.

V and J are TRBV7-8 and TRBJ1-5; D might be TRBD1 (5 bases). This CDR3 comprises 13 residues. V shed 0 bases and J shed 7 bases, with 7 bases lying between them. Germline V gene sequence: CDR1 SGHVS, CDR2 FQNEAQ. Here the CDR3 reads CASSLAGEQPQHF. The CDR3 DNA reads TGTGCCAGCAGCTTAGCGGGGGAACAGCCCCAGCATTTT. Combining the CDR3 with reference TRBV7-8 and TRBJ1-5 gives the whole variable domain GAGVSQSPRYKVAKRGQDVALRCDPISGHVSLFWYQQALGQGPEFLTYFQNEAQLDKSGLPSDRFFAERPEGSVSTLKIQRTQQEDSAVYLCASSLAGEQPQHFGDGTRLSIL.

The CDR3 DNA is TGTGCCAGCTCACCTGGAGAGAACACTGAAGCTTTCTTT. Translated, it gives CASSPGENTEAFF. The chain joins TRBV18 to TRBJ1-1; D is ambiguous. Trimming shortened V by 3 bases and J by 1 base, and 6 bases separated the two germline ends. The CDR3 contains 13 residues. Looked up from germline, CDR1 is KGHSH and CDR2 is LQKENI.

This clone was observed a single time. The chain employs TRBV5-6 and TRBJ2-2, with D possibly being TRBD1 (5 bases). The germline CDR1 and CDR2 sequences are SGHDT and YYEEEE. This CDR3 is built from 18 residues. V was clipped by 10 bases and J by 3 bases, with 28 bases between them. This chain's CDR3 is CASQDWNTEGVDTGELFF. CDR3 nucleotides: TGTGCCTCACAGGATTGGAACACGGAAGGTGTTGACACCGGGGAGCTGTTTTTT.

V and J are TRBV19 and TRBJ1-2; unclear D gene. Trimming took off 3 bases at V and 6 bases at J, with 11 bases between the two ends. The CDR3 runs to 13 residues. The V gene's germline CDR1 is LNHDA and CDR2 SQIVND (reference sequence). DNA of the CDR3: TGTGCCAGTAGTATTCGCGGGGAACATGGCTACACCTTC. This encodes CASSIRGEHGYTF.

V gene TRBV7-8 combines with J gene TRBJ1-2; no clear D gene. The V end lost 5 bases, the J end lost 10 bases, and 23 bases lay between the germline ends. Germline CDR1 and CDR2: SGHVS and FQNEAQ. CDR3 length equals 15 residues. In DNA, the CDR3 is TGTGCCAGCAGCCCATACTCCTCCCTATTGGGAGACTACACCTTC. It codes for CASSPYSSLLGDYTF.

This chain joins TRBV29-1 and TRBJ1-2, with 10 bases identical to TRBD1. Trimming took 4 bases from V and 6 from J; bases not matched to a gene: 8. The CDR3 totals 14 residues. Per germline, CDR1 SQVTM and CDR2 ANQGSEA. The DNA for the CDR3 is TGCAGCGTTGTAGGGGCGACAGGGGGCGATGGCTACACCTTC. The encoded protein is CSVVGATGGDGYTF.

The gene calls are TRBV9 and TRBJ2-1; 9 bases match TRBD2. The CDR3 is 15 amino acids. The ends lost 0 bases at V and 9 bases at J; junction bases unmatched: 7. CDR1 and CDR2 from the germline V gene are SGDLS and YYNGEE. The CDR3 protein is CASSVDSGRSGEQFF. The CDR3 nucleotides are TGTGCCAGCAGCGTAGACAGCGGGAGGAGCGGTGAGCAGTTCTTC.

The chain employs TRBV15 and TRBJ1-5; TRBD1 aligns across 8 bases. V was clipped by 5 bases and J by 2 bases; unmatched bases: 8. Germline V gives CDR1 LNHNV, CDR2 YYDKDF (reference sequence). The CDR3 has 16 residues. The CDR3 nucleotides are TGTGCCACCAGCGGCAGCCCGGGACAGGGCAATCAGCCCCAGCATTTT. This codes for CATSGSPGQGNQPQHF.

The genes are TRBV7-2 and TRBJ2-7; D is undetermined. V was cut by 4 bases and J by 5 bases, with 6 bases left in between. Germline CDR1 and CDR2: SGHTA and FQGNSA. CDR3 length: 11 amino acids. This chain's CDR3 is CASSSHNEQYF. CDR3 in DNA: TGTGCCAGCAGCTCCCATAACGAGCAGTACTTC.

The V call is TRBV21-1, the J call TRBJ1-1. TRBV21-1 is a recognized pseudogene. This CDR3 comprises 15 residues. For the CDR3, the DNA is TGTGCCAGCAGCAAAGATTGCAGACGGAACACTGAAGCTTTCTTT. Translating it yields CASSKDCRRNTEAFF.

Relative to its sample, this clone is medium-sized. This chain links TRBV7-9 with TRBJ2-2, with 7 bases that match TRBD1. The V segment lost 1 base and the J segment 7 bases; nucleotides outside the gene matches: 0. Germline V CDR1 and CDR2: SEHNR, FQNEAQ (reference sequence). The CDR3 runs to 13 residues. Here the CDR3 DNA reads TGTGCCAGCAGCTTAGGGGACAGCGGGGAGCTGTTTTTT. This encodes CASSLGDSGELFF. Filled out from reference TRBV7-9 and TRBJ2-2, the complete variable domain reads DTGVSQNPRHKITKRGQNVTFRCDPISEHNRLYWYRQTLGQGPEFLTYFQNEAQLEKSRLLSDRFSAERPKGSFSTLEIQRTEQGDSAMYLCASSLGDSGELFFGEGSRLTVL.

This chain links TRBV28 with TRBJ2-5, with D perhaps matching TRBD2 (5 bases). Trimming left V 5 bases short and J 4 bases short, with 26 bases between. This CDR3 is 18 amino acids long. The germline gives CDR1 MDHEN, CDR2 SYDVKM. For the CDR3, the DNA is TGTGCCAGCAGTCCCGTACGGGCCCGGTATGAGGGCAGAGAGACCCAGTACTTC. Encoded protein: CASSPVRARYEGRETQYF.

DNA of the CDR3: TGTGCCAGCAGTGACTCGATACGGCCTAGCACAGATACGCAGTATTTT. Amino acids: CASSDSIRPSTDTQYF. The chain is built from TRBV6-4 and TRBJ2-3; D ambiguous. CDR1 and CDR2 (germline): MRHNA, SNTAGT. The germline V and J ends were trimmed by 0 bases and 0 bases, with 10 bases remaining between them. This CDR3 comprises 16 residues.

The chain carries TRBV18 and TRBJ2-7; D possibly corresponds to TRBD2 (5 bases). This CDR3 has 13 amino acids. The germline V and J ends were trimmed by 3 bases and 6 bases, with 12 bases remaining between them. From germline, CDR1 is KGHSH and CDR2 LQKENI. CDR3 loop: CASSPGESGEQYF. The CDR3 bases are TGTGCCAGCTCACCGGGAGAGAGTGGCGAGCAGTACTTC.

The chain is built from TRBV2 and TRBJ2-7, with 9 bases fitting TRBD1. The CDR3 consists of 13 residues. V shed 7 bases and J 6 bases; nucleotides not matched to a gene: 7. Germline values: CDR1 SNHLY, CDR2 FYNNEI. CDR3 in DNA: TGTGCCAGCACCGGGGACAGGGAGCTCGAGCAGTACTTC. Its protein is CASTGDRELEQYF.